This is a list of T cell receptor beta chains from one sample in a study of blood T cell repertoires in COVID-19. Clones were read by immunoSEQ multiplex PCR, and TCRdb kept only the in-frame ones, dropping some. The sample has about 400,000 clones; around 92% are singletons. Sequenced: PBMCs or T cells enriched from blood (not recorded which). The receptors originated from a woman aged 25 to 39 who had recovered from COVID-19. CDR3s include the opening cysteine and the closing phenylalanine or tryptophan. Fields, in order: J gene, clone size, V gene, D gene, CDR3 protein, CDR3 DNA. The D gene is left open where the match is weak. Size is omitted from some rows. Given values are once, few, many or a class for expanded clones.

j_call: TRBJ2-7
clone_size: -
v_call: TRBV30
d_call: -
cdr3_aa: CAWSLPKTGYSYEQYF
cdr3_nt: TGTGCCTGGAGTCTACCTAAGACGGGATACTCCTACGAGCAGTACTTC

j_call: TRBJ1-1
clone_size: -
v_call: TRBV7-9
d_call: -
cdr3_aa: CASNGTPNTEAFF
cdr3_nt: TGTGCCAGCAACGGGACACCGAACACTGAAGCTTTCTTT

j_call: TRBJ1-2
clone_size: -
v_call: TRBV6-6
d_call: -
cdr3_aa: CASNGQSFSGYTF
cdr3_nt: TGTGCCAGCAACGGACAGAGTTTCTCTGGCTACACCTTC

j_call: TRBJ2-1
clone_size: once
v_call: TRBV7-3
d_call: TRBD2
cdr3_aa: CASSLKHRGLAGDNEQFF
cdr3_nt: TGTGCCAGCAGCTTAAAACATCGGGGACTAGCGGGAGACAATGAGCAGTTCTTC

j_call: TRBJ1-5
clone_size: -
v_call: TRBV11-3
d_call: -
cdr3_aa: CASSSRPGNSNQPQHF
cdr3_nt: TGTGCCAGCAGCTCGCGCCCCGGGAATAGCAATCAGCCCCAGCATTTT

j_call: TRBJ1-3
clone_size: -
v_call: TRBV11-3
d_call: -
cdr3_aa: CASSQTGDSGNTIYF
cdr3_nt: TGTGCCAGCAGCCAGACAGGAGACTCTGGAAACACCATATATTTT

j_call: TRBJ2-1
clone_size: -
v_call: TRBV7-2
d_call: -
cdr3_aa: CASSLFSGASDEQFF
cdr3_nt: TGTGCCAGCAGCTTATTTTCAGGGGCGAGCGATGAGCAGTTCTTC

j_call: TRBJ1-5
clone_size: -
v_call: TRBV6-5
d_call: TRBD1
cdr3_aa: CASSLDRGRWNQPQHF
cdr3_nt: TGTGCCAGCAGTTTGGACAGGGGGCGATGGAATCAGCCCCAGCATTTT

j_call: TRBJ1-6
clone_size: -
v_call: TRBV7-9
d_call: -
cdr3_aa: CASSGGPVYNSPLHF
cdr3_nt: TGTGCCAGCAGCGGAGGACCGGTCTATAATTCACCCCTCCACTTT

j_call: TRBJ1-1
clone_size: -
v_call: TRBV19
d_call: -
cdr3_aa: CASSPGHTNTEAFF
cdr3_nt: TGTGCCAGTAGCCCAGGACACACGAACACTGAAGCTTTCTTT

j_call: TRBJ2-2
clone_size: once
v_call: TRBV2
d_call: TRBD1
cdr3_aa: CASKGQTGDAGELFF
cdr3_nt: TGTGCCAGCAAAGGACAAACAGGGGACGCCGGGGAGCTGTTTTTT

j_call: TRBJ1-5
clone_size: -
v_call: TRBV19
d_call: -
cdr3_aa: CASKDSFGNQPQHF
cdr3_nt: TGTGCCAGTAAAGACAGTTTCGGCAATCAGCCCCAGCATTTT

j_call: TRBJ2-7
clone_size: -
v_call: TRBV9
d_call: -
cdr3_aa: CASSVAEGGYEQYF
cdr3_nt: TGTGCCAGCAGCGTAGCTGAGGGAGGCTACGAGCAGTACTTC

j_call: TRBJ2-7
clone_size: -
v_call: TRBV5-1
d_call: -
cdr3_aa: CASSPTGLPGEQYF
cdr3_nt: TGCGCCAGCAGCCCGACAGGCCTCCCTGGCGAGCAGTACTTC

j_call: TRBJ2-7
clone_size: -
v_call: TRBV5-4
d_call: TRBD2
cdr3_aa: CASSLGPSGGEQYF
cdr3_nt: TGTGCCAGCAGCTTGGGTCCTAGCGGAGGTGAGCAGTACTTC

j_call: TRBJ2-3
clone_size: -
v_call: TRBV29-1
d_call: TRBD1
cdr3_aa: CSVGQGAGDTQYF
cdr3_nt: TGCAGCGTTGGACAGGGGGCGGGAGATACGCAGTATTTT

j_call: TRBJ1-1
clone_size: few
v_call: TRBV10-3
d_call: TRBD1
cdr3_aa: CATRGTDNTEAFF
cdr3_nt: TGTGCCACTCGGGGGACAGATAACACTGAAGCTTTCTTT